This TCR beta chain appears in the sequencing data of a study of blood T cell repertoires in COVID-19. Turning to the study itself: COVID-19 samples collected from the United States, Italy and Spain covered acute and convalescent phases.

As handled by the study authors: Nucleated cell number was recorded as an estimate derived from reference gene primer amplification. Method: immunoSEQ multiplex PCR; TCRdb's copy keeps in-frame clones and lacks some. That table supplies the V and J calls and clone size; D and trimming were determined from the DNA. Of under 300,000 clones listed, about 87% were seen once; the top ten hold more than 6.5%. Germline loops: CDR1 MNHEY, CDR2 SVGAGI. CDR3 size: 16 residues. After removal of 2 bases from V and 6 bases from J, the junction contained 10 bases not matched to a gene. This TCR derives from a woman aged 70 to 79 with active or convalescent COVID-19. Sequences were obtained from peripheral blood. V usage is TRBV6-5 and J usage is TRBJ2-3; 8 bases are shared with TRBD2. The CDR3 loop reads CASSYLAGRSSDTQYF. As DNA, the CDR3 is TGTGCCAGCAGTTACCTAGCGGGCCGGTCATCGGATACGCAGTATTTT.